This T cell receptor beta chain was documented in a study of identical twins. With template switching, a universal primer site was added, and the cDNA carried unique molecular identifiers. TCRdb reprocessed the 5' RACE reads via MiXCR and lists one record per CDR3 protein. The sample has approximately 470,000 distinct CDR3 sequences, about 14% seen once. This clonotype was observed at least ten times. The CDR3 is 15 residues long. The V end lost 0 bases, the J end lost 6 bases, and 12 bases lay between the germline ends. CDR1 is SGHTA, CDR2 FQGTGA, per germline. Separately, the same data were catalogued under a study of yellow fever vaccine responses in identical twins.

The chain combines TRBV7-3 with TRBJ2-1, with TRBD1 as a possible D gene (5 bases). The sequenced sample consisted of CD4+ T cells sorted from blood. This clonotype was obtained from a woman under 30 in good health. CDR3 coding DNA: TGTGCCAGCAGCTTAACAGGCAGGGTTGGCAATGAGCAGTTCTTC. Its translation is CASSLTGRVGNEQFF.